The 4 T cell receptor beta chains reported below all come from one sample, sequenced in a study of early T cells in non-severe SARS-CoV-2 infection. TCRdb ran MiXCR on the 5' RACE reads and lists one entry per CDR3 protein. The sample has under 30,000 distinct CDR3 sequences, 4% to 5.5% seen once. Sequenced: whole blood. Receptors originate from an adult who was a healthcare worker with PCR-confirmed SARS-CoV-2 infection or an uninfected control (not recorded which).

This clonotype was counted many times. The chain recombines TRBV7-9 with TRBJ2-3, with 12 bases matching TRBD2. CDR1 is SEHNR and CDR2 is FQNEAQ in the germline V gene (reference sequence). V shed 3 bases and J 4 bases; nucleotides not matched to a gene: 8. The CDR3 is made up of 17 amino acids. CDR3 region: CASSFRTSGDRADTQYF. The CDR3 coding sequence is TGTGCCAGCAGCTTTAGGACTAGCGGGGATCGCGCAGATACGCAGTATTTT.

This clonotype has a count of ten or more. The gene calls are TRBV28 and TRBJ2-5; D perhaps matches TRBD2 (7 bases). CDR1 is MDHEN and CDR2 is SYDVKM in the germline V gene. V shed 4 bases and J shed 5 bases, with 20 bases lying between them. The CDR3 spans 16 residues. The CDR3 DNA follows: TGTGCCAGCAGTTCGTACGTACGGGGGGCCGGGGAGACCCAGTACTTC. Translated: CASSSYVRGAGETQYF.

This clonotype was detected many times. CDR3 bases: TGTGCCAGCAGCTTAGCGGCAGGGGGCGGGGAGACCCAGTACTTC. Amino acids: CASSLAAGGGETQYF. The chain links TRBV7-8 to TRBJ2-5, with TRBD1 matching 8 bases. CDR3 length: 15 amino acids. The junction had 5 bases not matched to a gene; V was cut back by 0 bases and J by 5 bases. CDR1 SGHVS and CDR2 FQNEAQ come from the germline V gene.

This clonotype is termed medium-sized. The V call is TRBV4-2, the J call TRBJ1-4; 7 bases line up with TRBD1. The CDR3 sequence is 16 residues long. The germline V gene encodes CDR1 LGHNA and CDR2 YNFKEQ. With V trimmed by 2 bases and J by 5 bases, 8 bases remained unmatched. DNA for the CDR3: TGTGCCAGCAGCCAACCGTCACGAGGGGGCAATGAAAAACTGTTTTTT. Translating it yields CASSQPSRGGNEKLFF.